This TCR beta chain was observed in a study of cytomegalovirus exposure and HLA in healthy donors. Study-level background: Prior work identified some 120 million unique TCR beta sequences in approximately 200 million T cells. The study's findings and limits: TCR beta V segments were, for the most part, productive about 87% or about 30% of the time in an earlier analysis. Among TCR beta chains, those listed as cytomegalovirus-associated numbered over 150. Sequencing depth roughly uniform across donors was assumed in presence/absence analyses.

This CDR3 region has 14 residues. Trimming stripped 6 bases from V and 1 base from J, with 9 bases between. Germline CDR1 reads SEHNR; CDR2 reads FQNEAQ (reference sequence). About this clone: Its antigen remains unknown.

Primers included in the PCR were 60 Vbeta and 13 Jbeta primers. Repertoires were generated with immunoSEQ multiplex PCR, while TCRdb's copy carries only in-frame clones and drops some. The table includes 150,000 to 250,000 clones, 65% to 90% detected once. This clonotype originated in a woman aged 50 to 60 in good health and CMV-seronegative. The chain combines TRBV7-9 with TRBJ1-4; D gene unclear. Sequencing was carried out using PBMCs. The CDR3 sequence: CASSSGRTNEKLFF. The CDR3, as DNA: TGTGCCAGCAGTTCAGGAAGAACTAATGAAAAACTGTTTTTT. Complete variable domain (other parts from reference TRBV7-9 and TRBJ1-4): DTGVSQNPRHKITKRGQNVTFRCDPISEHNRLYWYRQTLGQGPEFLTYFQNEAQLEKSRLLSDRFSAERPKGSFSTLEIQRTEQGDSAMYLCASSSGRTNEKLFFGSGTQLSVL.